This is a list of T cell receptor beta chains from one sample in a study of T cell repertoires in cytomegalovirus infection. TCRdb called the reads again in MiXCR, with one record for every CDR3 protein. Among under 350,000 distinct CDR3 sequences, over 7.5% were seen once, and the ten largest hold over 3.5%. The material sequenced was PBMCs. Receptors were obtained from a human donor in good health (CMV status not recorded). Some clones in this sample may be carry-over from other donors' samples. The CDR3 runs from the conserved cysteine through the conserved F or W. The D gene is left open where the match is weak. Size is stated for part of the rows, as once, few or many counts, or as a class when the clone is expanded.

j_gene | v_gene | d_gene | abundance | CDR3nt | CDR3aa
TRBJ1-6 | TRBV28 | NA | NA | TGTGCCAGCAGTTTTTGGAGCCAGGCCCTCCACTTT | CASSFWSQALHF
TRBJ2-2 | TRBV7-2 | NA | many | TGTGCCAGCAGCTTAGTACAGGGTCGGGAGCTGTTTTTT | CASSLVQGRELFF
TRBJ1-1 | TRBV7-2 | NA | many | TGTGCCAGCAGCTTAATCCGGTGGCGGGCAGGACGGAACACTGAAGCTTTCTTT | CASSLIRWRAGRNTEAFF
TRBJ1-5 | TRBV7-6 | TRBD1 | many | TGTGCCAGCAGTGGCGGAGGACAGGGAAGGAGTCAGCCCCAGCATTTT | CASSGGGQGRSQPQHF
TRBJ2-7 | TRBV7-2 | NA | many | TGTGCCAGCAGCTTAGGACACCTCTCCTACGAGCAGTACTTC | CASSLGHLSYEQYF
TRBJ1-1 | TRBV7-9 | TRBD1 | NA | TGTGCCAGCAGCCCACCCCCGGGACAGGGGGCTCGGGGAGCTTTCTTT | CASSPPPGQGARGAFF
TRBJ1-5 | TRBV20-1 | TRBD1 | NA | TGCAGTGCTGGCTGGACAGGGGCAAATCAGCCCCAGCATTTT | CSAGWTGANQPQHF
TRBJ1-2 | TRBV7-9 | NA | many | TGTGCCAGCACCCATGGAGGGGGTCCAAATGGCTACACCTTC | CASTHGGGPNGYTF
TRBJ2-2 | TRBV11-3 | NA | NA | TGTGCCAGCAGCTTAGCCCACCGCACCGGGGAGCTGTTTTTT | CASSLAHRTGELFF
TRBJ2-3 | TRBV7-2 | NA | many | TGTGCCAGCAGCTCTGACTTCCTAAGCACAGATACGCAGTATTTT | CASSSDFLSTDTQYF
TRBJ1-1 | TRBV7-3 | NA | few | TGTGCCAGCAGCTCCGCCTCACCACATTCAACAGGCACACCGAGGGTGAACACTGAAGCTTTCTTT | CASSSASPHSTGTPRVNTEAFF
TRBJ2-3 | TRBV7-9 | TRBD2 | few | TGTGCCAGCAGCTTTAGGGGACTAGCGTCCAAACGTACAGATACGCAGTATTTT | CASSFRGLASKRTDTQYF
TRBJ2-1 | TRBV6-6 | NA | NA | TGTGCCAGCATGAGGGGGACGAAAGACAATGAGCAGTTCTTC | CASMRGTKDNEQFF
TRBJ1-6 | TRBV9 | NA | NA | TGTGCCAGCAGCGTAGAAGAGGGAACGACCTATAATTCACCCCTCCACTTT | CASSVEEGTTYNSPLHF
TRBJ1-5 | TRBV12-3/TRBV12-4 | NA | NA | TGTGCCAGCAGCCCAGCGGGGGATCAGCCCCAGCATTTT | CASSPAGDQPQHF
TRBJ1-5 | TRBV4-3 | NA | few | TGCGCCAGCAGCCAAGATCCGGGGGGGGTGAGCAATCAGCCCCAGCATTTT | CASSQDPGGVSNQPQHF
TRBJ2-3 | TRBV7-2 | NA | many | TGTGCCAGCACCCTAGGCGGACTACCCTCAGATACGCAGTATTTT | CASTLGGLPSDTQYF
TRBJ2-5 | TRBV12-3/TRBV12-4 | TRBD2 | NA | TGTGCCAGCAGTTTAGCTGGCGGTGGGGGAGGGTACCAAGAGACCCAGTACTTC | CASSLAGGGGGYQETQYF
TRBJ2-5 | TRBV4-3 | TRBD1 | NA | TGCGCCAGCAGCCCCGGGACAGGGAAACCGGAGACCCAGTACTTC | CASSPGTGKPETQYF
TRBJ2-2 | TRBV15 | NA | many | TGTGCCACCAGCAGAGAACAGAGGAACACCGGGGAGCTGTTTTTT | CATSREQRNTGELFF
TRBJ2-3 | TRBV6-6 | TRBD2 | few | TGTGCCAGCACTATACTAGCGGGCACAGATACGCAGTATTTT | CASTILAGTDTQYF
TRBJ1-2 | TRBV4-3 | TRBD1 | NA | TGCGCCAGCAGCCATCTTCCGGGACAGGGGGCAGGAGGCTACACCTTC | CASSHLPGQGAGGYTF
TRBJ2-6 | TRBV6-4 | TRBD1 | NA | TGTGCCAGCAGTGACGGGACAGGGGTCACTGGGGCCAACGTCCTGACTTTC | CASSDGTGVTGANVLTF
TRBJ2-1 | TRBV7-9 | TRBD2 | many | TGTGCCAGCCTTCCTTTTAGCGGGCCCTCAGTGAATGAGCAGTTCTTC | CASLPFSGPSVNEQFF
TRBJ2-1 | TRBV6-1 | NA | NA | TGTGCCAGCACTCGAAATGAGCAGTTCTTC | CASTRNEQFF
TRBJ1-5 | TRBV6-2/TRBV6-3 | NA | many | TGTGCCAGCAGGGGGTATAGCAATCAGCCCCAGCATTTT | CASRGYSNQPQHF
TRBJ2-1 | TRBV6-2/TRBV6-3 | NA | few | TGTGCCAGCAGTTATGTAGGCCGTTCTGGTGAGCAGTTCTTC | CASSYVGRSGEQFF
TRBJ2-3 | TRBV7-2 | TRBD2 | many | TGTGCCAGCAGCTTAAGCGGGGGCTGGGATACGCAGTATTTT | CASSLSGGWDTQYF